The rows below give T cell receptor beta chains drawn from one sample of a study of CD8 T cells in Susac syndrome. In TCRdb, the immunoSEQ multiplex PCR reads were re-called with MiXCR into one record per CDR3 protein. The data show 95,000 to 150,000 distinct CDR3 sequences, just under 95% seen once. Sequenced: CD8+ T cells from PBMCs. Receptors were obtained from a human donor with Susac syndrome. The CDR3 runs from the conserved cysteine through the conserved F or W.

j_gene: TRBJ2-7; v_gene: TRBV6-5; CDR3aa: CASSLVAGLSSEQYF
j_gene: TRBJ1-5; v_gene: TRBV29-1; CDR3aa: CSVSIRDRPHQPQHF
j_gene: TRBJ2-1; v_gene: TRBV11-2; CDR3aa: CASSLSIGSGEYNEQFF
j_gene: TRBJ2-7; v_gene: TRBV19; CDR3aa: CASSITVSGYEQYF
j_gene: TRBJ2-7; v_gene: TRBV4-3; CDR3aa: CASSQELSFGDEQYF
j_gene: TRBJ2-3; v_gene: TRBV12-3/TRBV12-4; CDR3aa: CASRDTSGGATDTQYF
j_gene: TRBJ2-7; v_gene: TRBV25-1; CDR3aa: CASSDSGSYEQYF
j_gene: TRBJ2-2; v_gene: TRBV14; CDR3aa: CASRPSGLAELFF
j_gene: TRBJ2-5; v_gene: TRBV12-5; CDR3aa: CASDPQGDQETQYF
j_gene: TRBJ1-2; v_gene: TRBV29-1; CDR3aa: CSVARGDGYTF
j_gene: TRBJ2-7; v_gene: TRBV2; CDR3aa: CASQAPGQGISEQYF
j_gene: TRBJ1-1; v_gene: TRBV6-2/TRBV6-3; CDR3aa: CASGYGRGTEAFF
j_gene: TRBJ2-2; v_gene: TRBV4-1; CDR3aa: CASSQVQWSTGELFF
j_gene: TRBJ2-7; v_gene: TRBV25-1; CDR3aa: CASSDRGADEQYF
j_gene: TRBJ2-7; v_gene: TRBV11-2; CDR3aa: CASTLDITPYEQYF
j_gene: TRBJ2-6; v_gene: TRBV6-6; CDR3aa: CASSTDNPNVLTF
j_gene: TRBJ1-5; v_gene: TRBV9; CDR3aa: CASSVGGPNQPQHF
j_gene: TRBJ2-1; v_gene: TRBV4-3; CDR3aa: CASSQEQSSYNEQFF
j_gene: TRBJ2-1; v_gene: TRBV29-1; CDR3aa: CSVPLTASEEQFF
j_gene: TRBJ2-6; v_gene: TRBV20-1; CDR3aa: CSANLHQGAGANVLTF
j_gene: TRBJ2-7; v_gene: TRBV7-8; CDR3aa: CASSLGNDEQYF
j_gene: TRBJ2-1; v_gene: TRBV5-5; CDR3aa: CASSLVTGGGDNEQFF
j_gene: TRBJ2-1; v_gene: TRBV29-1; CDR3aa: CSVDPATRMIGNEQFF
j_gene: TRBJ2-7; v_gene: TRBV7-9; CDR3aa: CASSPFYEQYF
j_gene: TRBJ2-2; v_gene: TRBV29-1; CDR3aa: CSVVKNTGELFF
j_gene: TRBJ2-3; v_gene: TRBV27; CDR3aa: CASSLEGADTDTQYF
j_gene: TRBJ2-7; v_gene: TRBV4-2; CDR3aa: CASSQGVNYEQYF
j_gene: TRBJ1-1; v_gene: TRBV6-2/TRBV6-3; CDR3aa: CASSYAPRTEAFF
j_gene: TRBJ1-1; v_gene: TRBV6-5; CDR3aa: CASSDGGSGAFF
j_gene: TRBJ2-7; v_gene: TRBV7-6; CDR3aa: CASSATGERGEQYF
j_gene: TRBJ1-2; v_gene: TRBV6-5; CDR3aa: CASRKGQANYGYTF
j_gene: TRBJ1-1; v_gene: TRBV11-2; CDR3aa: CASSSPGQGNTEAFF
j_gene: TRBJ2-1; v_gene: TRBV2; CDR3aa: CASRPGQGYNEQFF
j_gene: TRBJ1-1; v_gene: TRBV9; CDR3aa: CASSAYRGTEAFF
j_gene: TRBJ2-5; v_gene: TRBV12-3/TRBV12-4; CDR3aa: CASSLERQETQYF
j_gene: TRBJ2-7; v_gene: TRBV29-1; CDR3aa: CSVVPQYPYEQYF
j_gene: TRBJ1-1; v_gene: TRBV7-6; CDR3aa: CASSPGTGWSTEAFF
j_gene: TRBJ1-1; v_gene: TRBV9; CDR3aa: CASSVAPSRFMNTEAFF
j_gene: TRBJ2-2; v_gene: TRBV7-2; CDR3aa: CASSNPGLRDTGELFF